These 24 T cell receptor beta chains were all obtained from the same sample, sequenced in a study of vaccination and CD4 T cells after COVID-19. For these TCRs, the target antigens are not known. Sequenced with the Oncomine TCR Beta short-read assay was DNA taken from cultured CD4+ T cells. TCRdb redid the calling of the PCR reads with MiXCR, one entry per CDR3 protein. The top ten clones hold around 21% of a sample with over 15,000 distinct CDR3 sequences, over 50% of them seen once. Time point reported: late sampling 161 to 241 days after vaccination in a few convalescent patients. Treatment noted: roughly nine-day PBMC culture with coronavirus spike peptide pools or control peptides (ViraFEST assay). The sequences come from CD4+ T cells from blood, cultured in vitro, collected about 7 months after SARS-CoV-2 vaccination. Receptor source: a human donor who had recovered from COVID-19.

This clonotype came up a few times. The V gene is TRBV6-1, the J gene TRBJ2-7, with D hard to call. Trimming removed 4 bases from V and 2 bases from J, with 15 bases in between. Germline lookup yields CDR1 MNHNS and CDR2 SASEGT. This CDR3 has 15 amino acids. CDR3 nucleotide sequence: TGTGCCAGCAGTGTACCTGTGGGGTCGCCCTACGAGCAGTACTTC. This sequence encodes CASSVPVGSPYEQYF.

This chain uses TRBV18 with TRBJ2-7; D ambiguous. V lost 2 bases, J lost 5 bases, and 7 bases lay in between. The CDR3 is 12 amino acids. Looked up from germline, CDR1 is KGHSH and CDR2 is LQKENI. CDR3 nucleotide sequence: TGTGCCAGCTCACCAACGCCCCACGAGCAGTACTTC. Translation gives CASSPTPHEQYF.

The V and J genes are TRBV19 and TRBJ2-3; TRBD2 aligns across 10 bases. The J segment lost 2 bases and the V segment lost 4 bases, leaving 6 bases of the junction unmatched. CDR3 length: 16 amino acids. Germline lookup yields CDR1 LNHDA and CDR2 SQIVND (reference sequence). CDR3 region: CASSSPGTSVTDTQYF. CDR3 in DNA: TGTGCCAGTAGTAGTCCCGGGACTAGCGTCACAGATACGCAGTATTTT.

This clonotype came up once. The genes are TRBV15 and TRBJ2-7; D gene unclear. V shed 0 bases and J shed 2 bases, with 8 bases lying between them. CDR3 length: 14 amino acids. In germline, CDR1 is LNHNV, CDR2 YYDKDF (reference sequence). CDR3 protein: CATSRDTATYEQYF. For the CDR3, the DNA is TGTGCCACCAGCAGAGATACAGCTACCTACGAGCAGTACTTC.

J is TRBJ2-5 and V is TRBV7-2; weak D call: TRBD2 (7 bases). This CDR3 is 17 amino acids long. CDR1 is SGHTA, CDR2 FQGNSA, per germline. V lost 3 bases, J lost 5 bases, and 22 bases lay in between. CDR3 protein: CASSFSPGGGRGETQYF. The CDR3 region has the DNA TGTGCCAGCAGCTTCTCCCCCGGAGGGGGGAGGGGGGAGACCCAGTACTTC.

This sequence joins TRBV5-1 and TRBJ2-5; 8 positions match TRBD2. Looked up from germline, CDR1 is SGHRS and CDR2 is YFSETQ. With V trimmed by 4 bases and J by 2 bases, 7 bases remained unmatched. The CDR3 extends over 15 amino acids. Here the CDR3 DNA reads TGCGCCAGCAGCCCGGGACTAGTAACTCAAGAGACCCAGTACTTC. It yields the protein CASSPGLVTQETQYF.

The chain couples TRBV12-3 or TRBV12-4 to TRBJ1-1, with D perhaps TRBD1 (6 bases). The V gene lost 3 bases and the J gene lost 7 bases, with 12 bases spanning the gap. The CDR3 loop spans 13 amino acids. The CDR3 loop reads CASSLRRQVEAFF. CDR3 nucleotides: TGTGCCAGCAGTTTGAGGAGACAGGTTGAAGCTTTCTTT.

The chain carries TRBV2 and TRBJ2-2, with D uncertain. This CDR3 has 14 amino acids. Germline values: CDR1 SNHLY, CDR2 FYNNEI. V shed 6 bases and J shed 7 bases, with 15 bases lying between them. CDR3 in DNA: TGTGCCAGCAGAGGTGGCTCCCAGGACGGGGAGCTGTTTTTT. This sequence encodes CASRGGSQDGELFF.

The chain uses TRBV20-1 and TRBJ1-6, with no clear D. The germline V gene has CDR1 DFQATT and CDR2 SNEGSKA (reference sequence). V was trimmed by 3 bases and J by 10 bases, leaving 16 bases between them. The CDR3 extends over 14 amino acids. CDR3 nucleotide sequence: TGCAGTGCTAGCCGTCGGACGCCGGGGTCACCCCTCCACTTT. This codes for CSASRRTPGSPLHF.

The rearrangement uses TRBV7-2 and TRBJ1-2; possible D gene TRBD1, 5 bases. Trimming took 5 bases from V and 5 from J, leaving 9 bases between them. There are 12 residues in the CDR3. The germline gives CDR1 SGHTA, CDR2 FQGNSA. Here the CDR3 DNA reads TGTGCCAGCAGCAACCAGGGTTATGGCTACACCTTC. It translates to CASSNQGYGYTF.

This sequence joins TRBV5-4 and TRBJ1-2; TRBD1 agrees at 7 bases. The CDR3 sequence is 14 residues long. Germline assignment: CDR1 SGHNT and CDR2 YYREEE (reference sequence). J gave up 7 bases and V 4 bases, and 10 bases lay outside the gene matches. CDR3 nucleotides: TGTGCCAGCAGCCCGGACAGGTTGTCCGGTGGCTACACCTTC. Translated, it gives CASSPDRLSGGYTF.

This clonotype came up a few times. The DNA of the CDR3 is TGTGCCAGCACCCCAGGGTTCTATGGCTACACCTTC. It specifies CASTPGFYGYTF. This chain uses TRBV7-2 with TRBJ1-2, with D possibly being TRBD1 (5 bases). The CDR3 length is 12 residues. Per germline, CDR1 SGHTA and CDR2 FQGNSA. V was shortened by 7 bases and J by 4 bases, with 10 bases between the two germline ends.

V is TRBV5-4 and J is TRBJ2-5; perhaps TRBD1 as D (5 bases). The V gene lost 4 bases and the J gene lost 7 bases, with 11 bases spanning the gap. Looked up from germline, CDR1 is SGHNT and CDR2 is YYREEE (reference sequence). The CDR3 spans 12 residues. In nucleotides, the CDR3 is TGTGCCAGCAGCCAGGGTATAGCGACCCAGTACTTC. Residues: CASSQGIATQYF.

The V call is TRBV14, the J call TRBJ1-2; D unresolved. CDR1 and CDR2 (germline): SGHDN, FVKESK. The CDR3 is 13 residues long. The V and J ends lost 3 bases and 0 bases respectively, with 5 bases between them. CDR3 sequence reads: CASSQGANYGYTF. The CDR3 nucleotides are TGTGCCAGCAGCCAGGGAGCTAACTATGGCTACACCTTC.

This chain joins TRBV2 and TRBJ1-6; D gene uncertain. The CDR3 sequence is 13 residues long. The germline gives CDR1 SNHLY, CDR2 FYNNEI. The ends were cut back, 7 bases at V and 6 bases at J, with 10 bases in the middle. Written as DNA, the CDR3 is TGTGCCAGCACTAACAGCCTTAATTCACCCCTCCACTTT. Amino acid sequence: CASTNSLNSPLHF.

This sequence joins TRBV7-3 and TRBJ2-7; 9 nucleotides align to TRBD2. Germline values: CDR1 SGHTA, CDR2 FQGTGA. V lost 2 bases to trimming and J lost 2 bases; unmatched junction nucleotides: 4. The length of the CDR3 is 15 residues. CDR3 amino acids: CASSLSGGRAYEQYF. CDR3 nucleotides: TGTGCCAGCAGCTTATCTGGCGGGAGGGCCTACGAGCAGTACTTC.

The V and J genes are TRBV20-1 and TRBJ2-5; 7 bases are a match to TRBD1. This CDR3 is 17 amino acids long. V lost 4 bases and J lost 2; bases outside the gene matches: 16. In germline, CDR1 is DFQATT, CDR2 SNEGSKA (reference sequence). CDR3 sequence (DNA): TGCAGTGCTACAAGGGGGCTGACGGTGAGGGGGCAAGAGACCCAGTACTTC. Translating gives CSATRGLTVRGQETQYF.

This rearrangement joins TRBV7-9 to TRBJ2-5; no clear D. This CDR3 has 16 amino acids. The V end lost 5 bases, the J end lost 0 bases, and 16 bases lay between the germline ends. The germline V gene has CDR1 SEHNR and CDR2 FQNEAQ (reference sequence). CDR3 loop: CASSPNPLLYQETQYF. The CDR3 coding sequence is TGTGCCAGCAGCCCAAACCCCCTCTTGTACCAAGAGACCCAGTACTTC.

This clonotype occurred a few times. This chain uses TRBV7-3 with TRBJ2-2; D is uncertain. The CDR3 is made up of 13 amino acids. V gave up 2 bases and J gave up 5 bases, with 6 bases separating them. Germline loops: CDR1 SGHTA, CDR2 FQGTGA. This CDR3 reads CASSLGSTGELFF. CDR3 DNA: TGTGCCAGCAGCTTAGGGTCAACCGGGGAGCTGTTTTTT.

This clonotype was counted a few times. This rearrangement joins TRBV7-8 to TRBJ1-5; TRBD1 matches 8 bases. The germline V gene encodes CDR1 SGHVS and CDR2 FQNEAQ. This CDR3 has 18 residues. The trim removed 1 base at V and 0 bases at J, leaving 8 bases unmatched. For the CDR3, the DNA is TGTGCCAGCAGCTTAGATCCCGGACAGGGAAATAGCAATCAGCCCCAGCATTTT. Translation gives CASSLDPGQGNSNQPQHF.

Comments on this clonotype: At one end, the junction sequence differs from germline, possibly due to a read error. This rearrangement joins TRBV7-7 to TRBJ1-5; no firm D call. This CDR3 region has 14 residues. The V gene's germline CDR1 is SSHAT and CDR2 FNYEAQ (reference sequence). CDR3 DNA: TGTGCTAGCAGCTTAGAATCTGGGGTTGAGCCCCAGCATTTT. This codes for CASSLESGVEPQHF.

The rearrangement links TRBV7-9 to TRBJ2-3; maybe TRBD1 (6 bases). The length of the CDR3 is 14 residues. V lost 4 bases and J lost 4, with 12 bases in between. In germline, CDR1 is SEHNR, CDR2 FQNEAQ (reference sequence). The CDR3 bases are TGTGCCAGCAGCTCCGGGACATCCGCAGATACGCAGTATTTT. Its translation is CASSSGTSADTQYF.

This clonotype has a handful of counts. V and J are TRBV5-4 and TRBJ1-2; 9 bases map to TRBD1. CDR3 size: 17 residues. J lost 1 base, V lost 5 bases, and 12 bases had no gene match. Germline V CDR1 and CDR2: SGHNT, YYREEE (reference sequence). The CDR3 bases are TGTGCCAGCAGTAGAGGGACAGGGCCTAATATTAACTATGGCTACACCTTC. The encoded protein is CASSRGTGPNINYGYTF.

In its sample, this clonotype was seen a few times. This chain joins TRBV7-2 and TRBJ2-1; D not certain. CDR3 length: 14 residues. Trimming removed 7 bases at V and 9 bases at J, with 19 bases between. Germline V lookup: CDR1 SGHTA, CDR2 FQGNSA. The CDR3 DNA follows: TGTGCCAGCAACAGCCCCATACGCGAAGGTGAGCAGTTCTTC. It translates to CASNSPIREGEQFF.